The 17 T cell receptor beta chains listed next were all sequenced from one sample in a study of T cells in Graves' hyperthyroidism and ophthalmopathy. Researchers took RNA transcripts and amplified the TCR beta CDR3 regions from them. The TCR CDR3 was amplified in a first-round RT-PCR using the HTBI primer set. TCRdb reprocessed the multiplex PCR reads with MiXCR, giving one entry per CDR3 protein. This repertoire shows roughly 700,000 distinct CDR3 sequences, approximately 15% found once; its top ten account for around 15%. Sample: blood. Source of these receptors: a man aged 45-65 years with Graves' hyperthyroidism.

This clonotype was detected ten times or more. J is TRBJ1-3 and V is TRBV12-3 or TRBV12-4; perhaps TRBD1 as D (6 bases). The CDR3 is made up of 15 amino acids. With 5 bases removed from V and 8 bases from J, the gap between germline ends came to 19 bases. This CDR3 reads CASSLIPGHLHTIYF. In nucleotides, the CDR3 is TGTGCCAGCAGTCTGATTCCGGGACATCTCCACACCATATATTTT.

In its sample, this clonotype was seen many times. This chain links TRBV5-5 with TRBJ1-1; no firm D call. The CDR3 covers 12 residues. The V end was cut by 0 bases, the J end by 6 bases, with 6 bases between. CDR1 and CDR2 (germline): SGHKS, YYEKEE (reference sequence). The CDR3, as DNA: TGTGCCAGCAGCTTGGAGGGCCCTGAAGCTTTCTTT. Encoded protein: CASSLEGPEAFF.

There are a few counts of this clonotype. The chain carries TRBV5-1 and TRBJ1-1; D ambiguous. Germline CDR1 reads SGHRS; CDR2 reads YFSETQ. The CDR3 length is 13 residues. The germline V and J ends were trimmed by 0 bases and 6 bases, with 9 bases remaining between them. Here the CDR3 DNA reads TGCGCCAGCAGCTTGGAAGGTGTCGCTGAAGCTTTCTTT. This gives the protein CASSLEGVAEAFF.

This clonotype was picked up a small number of times. The rearrangement joins TRBV28 to TRBJ2-7; the match to TRBD2 covers 11 bases. V lost 3 bases, J lost 6 bases, and 7 bases stayed unmatched. CDR1 and CDR2 (germline): MDHEN, SYDVKM. The CDR3 has 15 amino acids. This CDR3 reads CASSFRTSGRSEQYF. The CDR3 bases are TGTGCCAGCAGTTTCCGAACTAGCGGGAGAAGCGAGCAGTACTTC. The whole variable domain, remainder taken from reference TRBV28 and TRBJ2-7, is DVKVTQSSRYLVKRTGEKVFLECVQDMDHENMFWYRQDPGLGLRLIYFSYDVKMKEKGDIPEGYSVSREKKERFSLILESASTNQTSMYLCASSFRTSGRSEQYFGPGTRLTVT.

In its sample, this clonotype was seen many times. The rearrangement uses TRBV10-3 and TRBJ1-1; maybe TRBD1 (5 bases). The V and J ends lost 5 bases and 3 bases respectively, with 10 bases between them. Germline loops: CDR1 ENHRY, CDR2 SYGVKD. CDR3 length: 13 residues. The CDR3 is CAISTQGDTEAFF. The CDR3 bases are TGTGCCATCAGTACCCAGGGTGACACTGAAGCTTTCTTT.

This clonotype was detected many times. The rearrangement joins TRBV7-3 to TRBJ2-3; D is undetermined. CDR3 size: 15 residues. CDR1 is SGHTA, CDR2 FQGTGA, per germline. Trimming left V 0 bases short and J 2 bases short, with 9 bases between. The CDR3 nucleotides read TGTGCCAGCAGCTTAACGGGATTAGACACAGATACGCAGTATTTT. It specifies CASSLTGLDTDTQYF. The full variable domain, in which reference TRBV7-3 and TRBJ2-3 provide the parts outside the CDR3, is GAGVSQTPSNKVTEKGKYVELRCDPISGHTALYWYRQSLGQGPEFLIYFQGTGAADDSGLPNDRFFAVRPEGSVSTLKIQRTERGDSAVYLCASSLTGLDTDTQYFGPGTRLTVL.

This clonotype was found many times. The chain recombines TRBV12-3 or TRBV12-4 with TRBJ2-1; 9 bases are a match to TRBD1. The V gene end was trimmed by 4 bases and the J gene end by 4 bases; junction bases not matched to a gene: 5. This CDR3 is 15 amino acids long. CDR3 coding DNA: TGTGCCAGCAGTTGGTTGGACAGGGGTTACAATGAGCAGTTCTTC. It translates to CASSWLDRGYNEQFF.

There are many counts of this clonotype. The chain combines TRBV28 with TRBJ2-5; TRBD2 matches at 7 bases. Trimming removed 3 bases from V and 1 base from J; junction bases left unmatched: 5. Germline V CDR1 and CDR2: MDHEN, SYDVKM. The CDR3 sequence is 15 residues long. CDR3 nucleotide sequence: TGTGCCAGCAGTTTCCTAGCGGAGGCCCAAGAGACCCAGTACTTC. Translating it yields CASSFLAEAQETQYF.

In this sample, this clonotype turned up once. The gene calls are TRBV6-1 and TRBJ1-1, with 9 positions matching TRBD1. The V gene's germline CDR1 is MNHNS and CDR2 SASEGT. This CDR3 contains 14 residues. The ends lost 10 bases at V and 1 base at J; junction bases unmatched: 7. CDR3 protein: CATGTGGRNTEAFF. CDR3 bases: TGTGCCACCGGAACAGGGGGCAGGAACACTGAAGCTTTCTTT.

The chain uses TRBV25-1 and TRBJ1-5, with 7 bases aligning to TRBD1. From germline, CDR1 is MGHDK and CDR2 SYGVNS. J was trimmed by 2 bases and V by 2 bases; bases with no gene match: 3. CDR3 length: 15 residues. The CDR3 loop is CASSEGQGGNQPQHF. CDR3 nucleotide sequence: TGTGCCAGCAGTGAAGGGCAGGGGGGCAATCAGCCCCAGCATTTT.

This clonotype was counted at least ten times. The J gene is TRBJ1-1, the V gene TRBV28, with D possibly being TRBD1 (6 bases). The germline CDR1 and CDR2 sequences are MDHEN and SYDVKM. The CDR3 spans 12 residues. V was pared by 3 bases and J by 7 bases, with 9 bases between. CDR3 amino acids: CASSFQTGEAFF. CDR3 DNA sequence: TGTGCCAGCAGTTTTCAGACAGGTGAAGCTTTCTTT.

The V call is TRBV6-1, the J call TRBJ2-5; 11 positions match TRBD1. V shed 4 bases and J 13 bases; nucleotides not matched to a gene: 5. The CDR3 totals 12 residues. CDR1 is MNHNS, CDR2 SASEGT, per germline. This chain's CDR3 is CASSAGQGAVYF. The CDR3 coding sequence is TGTGCCAGCAGTGCAGGACAGGGGGCCGTGTACTTC.

In DNA form, the CDR3 reads TGTGCCAGCAGTCCGGGACCCGGGCTCGGAGAGACCCAGTACTTC. It specifies CASSPGPGLGETQYF. The chain employs TRBV2 and TRBJ2-5, with D perhaps given as TRBD1 or TRBD2 (5 bases each). V lost 5 bases and J 4 bases, leaving 17 bases between the germline ends. Germline V gives CDR1 SNHLY, CDR2 FYNNEI. The CDR3 is 15 residues long.

This clonotype has at least ten counts. The genes are TRBV2 and TRBJ2-5, with 8 bases aligning to TRBD1. The junction had 10 bases not matched to a gene; V was cut back by 8 bases and J by 5 bases. Germline V gives CDR1 SNHLY, CDR2 FYNNEI. This CDR3 region has 14 residues. The CDR3 region has the DNA TGTGCCAGCGAACCGGACAGGGAAATGGAGACCCAGTACTTC. Translated: CASEPDREMETQYF.

The chain links TRBV19 to TRBJ2-5, with unresolved D. The CDR3 is 14 amino acids. Germline CDR1 reads LNHDA; CDR2 reads SQIVND (reference sequence). The V and J ends lost 5 bases and 3 bases respectively, with 13 bases between them. CDR3 coding DNA: TGTGCCAGTAGTTTCCCGGGTATCGAAGAGACCCAGTACTTC. It specifies CASSFPGIEETQYF.

This clonotype occurred a few times. The rearrangement joins TRBV6-1 to TRBJ2-1; 8 nucleotides line up with TRBD1. This CDR3 has 13 residues. Germline loops: CDR1 MNHNS, CDR2 SASEGT. V shed 6 bases and J 7 bases; nucleotides not matched to a gene: 5. The CDR3 bases are TGTGCCAGCAGGCAGGGGGCGGCTAATGAGCAGTTCTTC. It yields the protein CASRQGAANEQFF.

The chain uses TRBV11-3 and TRBJ2-2; the D is unclear. Germline CDR1 and CDR2: SGHNT and YENEEA. The CDR3 runs 13 residues. Between the trimmed V and J ends, which lost 5 bases and 7 bases, there was a span of 11 bases. CDR3 sequence (DNA): TGTGCCAGCAGCCTTTTTGGGGACGGGGAGCTGTTTTTT. The encoded protein is CASSLFGDGELFF.